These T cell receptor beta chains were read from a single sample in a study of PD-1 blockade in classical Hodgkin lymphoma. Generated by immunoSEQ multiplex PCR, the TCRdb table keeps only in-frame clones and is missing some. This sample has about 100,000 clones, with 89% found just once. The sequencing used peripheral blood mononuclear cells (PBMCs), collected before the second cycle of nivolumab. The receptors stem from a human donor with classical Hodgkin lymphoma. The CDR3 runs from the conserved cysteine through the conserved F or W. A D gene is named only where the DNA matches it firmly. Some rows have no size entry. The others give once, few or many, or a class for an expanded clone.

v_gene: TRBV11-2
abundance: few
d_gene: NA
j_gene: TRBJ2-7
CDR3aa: CASSLPSSYEQYF
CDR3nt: TGTGCCAGCAGCTTACCCAGCTCCTACGAGCAGTACTTC

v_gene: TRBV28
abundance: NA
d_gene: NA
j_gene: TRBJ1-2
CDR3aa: CASSLSGITNYGYTF
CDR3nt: TGTGCCAGCAGTTTAAGTGGTATAACTAACTATGGCTACACCTTC

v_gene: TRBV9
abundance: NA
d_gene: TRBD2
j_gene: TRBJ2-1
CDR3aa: CASSVWSSGYNEQFF
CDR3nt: TGTGCCAGCAGCGTATGGTCTAGCGGGTACAATGAGCAGTTCTTC

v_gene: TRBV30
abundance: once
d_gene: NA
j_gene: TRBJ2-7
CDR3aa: CAWSLLGYEQYF
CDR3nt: TGTGCCTGGAGTCTCCTCGGCTACGAGCAGTACTTC

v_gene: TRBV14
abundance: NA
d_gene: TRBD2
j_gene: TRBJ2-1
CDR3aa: CASSQEGWREVYNEQFF
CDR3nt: TGTGCCAGCAGCCAAGAGGGTTGGCGGGAGGTTTACAATGAGCAGTTCTTC

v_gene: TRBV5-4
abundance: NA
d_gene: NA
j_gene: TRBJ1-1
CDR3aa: CASSLGATVMDTEAFF
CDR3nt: TGTGCCAGCAGCTTGGGTGCGACGGTCATGGACACTGAAGCTTTCTTT

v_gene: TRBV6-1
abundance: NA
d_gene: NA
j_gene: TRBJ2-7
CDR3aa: CASREPGTDREQYF
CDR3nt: TGTGCCAGCAGAGAGCCCGGGACTGACAGAGAGCAGTACTTC

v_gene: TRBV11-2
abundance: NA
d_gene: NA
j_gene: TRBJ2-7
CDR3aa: CASSLERGTKYEQYF
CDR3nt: TGTGCCAGCAGCTTAGAGCGGGGGACAAAGTACGAGCAGTACTTC

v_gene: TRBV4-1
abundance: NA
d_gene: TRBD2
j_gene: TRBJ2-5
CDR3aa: CASSLNNGGGETQYF
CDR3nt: TGCGCCAGCAGCCTGAACAACGGGGGGGGAGAGACCCAGTACTTC

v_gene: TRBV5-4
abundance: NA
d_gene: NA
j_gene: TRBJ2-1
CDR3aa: CASSFPLSNEQFF
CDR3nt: TGTGCCAGCAGCTTTCCCCTCTCCAATGAGCAGTTCTTC

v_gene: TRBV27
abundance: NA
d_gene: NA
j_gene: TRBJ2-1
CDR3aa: CASSSSLGNEQFF
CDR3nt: TGTGCCAGCAGCTCCTCGTTAGGGAATGAGCAGTTCTTC

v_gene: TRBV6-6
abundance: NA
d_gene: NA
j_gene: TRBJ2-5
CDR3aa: CASSYSRETQYF
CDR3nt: TGTGCCAGCAGTTACTCGAGAGAGACCCAGTACTTC

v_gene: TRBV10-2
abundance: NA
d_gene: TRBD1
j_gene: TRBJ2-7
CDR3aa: CASSVGTDYEQYF
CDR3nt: TGCGCCAGCAGTGTTGGGACAGACTACGAGCAGTACTTC

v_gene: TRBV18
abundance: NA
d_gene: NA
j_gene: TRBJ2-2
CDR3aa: CASSPRGTGELFF
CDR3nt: TGTGCCAGCTCACCCCGGGGCACCGGGGAGCTGTTTTTT

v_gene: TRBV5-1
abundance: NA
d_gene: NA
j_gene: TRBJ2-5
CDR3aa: CASSLASETQYF
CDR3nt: TGCGCCAGCAGCTTGGCGTCGGAGACCCAGTACTTC

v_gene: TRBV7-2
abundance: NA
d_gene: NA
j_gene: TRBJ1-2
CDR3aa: CASSSRGSGYTF
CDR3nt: TGTGCCAGCAGCTCCCGTGGAAGCGGCTACACCTTC

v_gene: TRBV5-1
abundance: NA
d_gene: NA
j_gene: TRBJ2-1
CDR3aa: CASSLEGFNEQFF
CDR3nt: TGCGCCAGCAGCTTGGAGGGGTTCAATGAGCAGTTCTTC

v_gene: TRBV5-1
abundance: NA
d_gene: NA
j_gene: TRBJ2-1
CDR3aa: CASSYLINNEQFF
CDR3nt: TGCGCCAGCAGCTACCTAATCAACAATGAGCAGTTCTTC

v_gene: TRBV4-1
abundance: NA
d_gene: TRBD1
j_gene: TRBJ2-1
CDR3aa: CASSLRQGASDEQFF
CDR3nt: TGCGCCAGCAGCCTTCGACAGGGGGCATCAGATGAGCAGTTCTTC

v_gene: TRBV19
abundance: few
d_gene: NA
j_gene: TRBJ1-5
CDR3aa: CASSRRENQPQHF
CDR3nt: TGTGCCAGTAGTCGACGGGAGAATCAGCCCCAGCATTTT

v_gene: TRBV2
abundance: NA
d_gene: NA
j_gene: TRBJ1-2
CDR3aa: CASRWAGGYTF
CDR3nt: TGTGCCAGCAGGTGGGCAGGTGGCTACACCTTC

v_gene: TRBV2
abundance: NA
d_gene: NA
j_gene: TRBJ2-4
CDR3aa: CASTLQGSIQYF
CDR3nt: TGTGCCAGCACCTTACAAGGGAGCATTCAGTACTTC

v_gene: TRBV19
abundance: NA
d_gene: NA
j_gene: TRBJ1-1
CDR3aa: CASSFSSTVTEAFF
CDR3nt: TGTGCCAGTAGTTTCTCTTCGACAGTTACTGAAGCTTTCTTT

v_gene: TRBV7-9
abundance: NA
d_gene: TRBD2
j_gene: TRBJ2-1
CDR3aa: CASSPTSGPLQFF
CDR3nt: TGTGCCAGCAGCCCGACTAGCGGGCCCTTGCAGTTCTTC

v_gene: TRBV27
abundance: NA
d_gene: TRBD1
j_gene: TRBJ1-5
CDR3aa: CASSQWGDRGGPQHF
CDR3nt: TGTGCCAGCAGTCAATGGGGAGACAGGGGGGGGCCCCAGCATTTT

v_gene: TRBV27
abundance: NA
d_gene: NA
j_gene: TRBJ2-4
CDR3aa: CAIRGAGSNIQYF
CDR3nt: TGTGCCATCCGGGGGGCAGGGTCGAACATTCAGTACTTC

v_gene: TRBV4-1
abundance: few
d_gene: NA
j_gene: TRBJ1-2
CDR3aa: CASSQDRGWGYTF
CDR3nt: TGCGCCAGCAGCCAAGATCGCGGATGGGGCTACACCTTC

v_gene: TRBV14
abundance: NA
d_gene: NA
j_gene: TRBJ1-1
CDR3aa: CASSHGPPGPSAFF
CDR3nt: TGTGCCAGCAGCCATGGTCCCCCAGGCCCTTCGGCTTTCTTT

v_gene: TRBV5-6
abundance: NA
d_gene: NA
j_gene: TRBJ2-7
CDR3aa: CASSLTGTYEQYF
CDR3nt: TGTGCCAGCAGCTTGACGGGGACCTACGAGCAGTACTTC

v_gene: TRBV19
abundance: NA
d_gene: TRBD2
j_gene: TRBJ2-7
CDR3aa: CASSIAPLAGAYEQYF
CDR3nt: TGTGCCAGTAGTATAGCACCACTAGCGGGGGCCTACGAGCAGTACTTC

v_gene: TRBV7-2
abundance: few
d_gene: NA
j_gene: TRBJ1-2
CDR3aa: CASSPAHRVEGYTF
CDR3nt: TGTGCCAGCAGCCCGGCCCACAGGGTAGAAGGCTACACCTTC

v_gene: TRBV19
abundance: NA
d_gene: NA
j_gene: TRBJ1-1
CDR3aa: CASSIDPLTEAFF
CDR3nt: TGTGCCAGTAGTATAGATCCGTTAACTGAAGCTTTCTTT

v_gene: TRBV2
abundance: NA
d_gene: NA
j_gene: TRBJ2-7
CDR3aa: CASSEESGLASEQYF
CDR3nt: TGTGCCAGCAGTGAAGAGTCGGGGTTAGCCTCCGAGCAGTACTTC

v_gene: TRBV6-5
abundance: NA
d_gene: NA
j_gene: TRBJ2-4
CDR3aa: CASSYGGSRNIQYF
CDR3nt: TGTGCCAGCAGTTACGGTGGGTCTAGGAACATTCAGTACTTC

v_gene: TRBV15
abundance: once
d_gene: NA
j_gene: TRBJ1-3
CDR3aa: CATSFRSSGNTIYF
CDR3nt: TGTGCCACCAGCTTCCGAAGCTCTGGAAACACCATATATTTT

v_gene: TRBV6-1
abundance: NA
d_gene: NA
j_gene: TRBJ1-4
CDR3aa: CASRNRATNEKLFF
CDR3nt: TGTGCCAGCAGAAACAGGGCAACTAATGAAAAACTGTTTTTT